This passage covers 26 T cell receptor beta chains from one sample sequenced in a study of T cell responses to AZD1222 COVID-19 vaccine. Assay: immunoSEQ multiplex PCR; the TCRdb copy retains only in-frame clones and omits some. The sample consists of some 120,000 clones, 88% of them appearing once. Sequenced material: peripheral blood, taken on day 0 of MenACWY control vaccination. The receptors stem from an adult in good health.

The gene calls are TRBV6-5 and TRBJ1-2; D may be TRBD1 (6 bases). Germline-derived CDR1 and CDR2 are MNHEY and SVGAGI. Trimming took off 5 bases at V and 8 bases at J, with 12 bases between the two ends. CDR3 length equals 12 residues. As DNA, the CDR3 is TGTGCCAGCAGTACCAGGGGCGAGGGCTACACCTTC. Translated, it gives CASSTRGEGYTF.

The V call is TRBV24-1, the J call TRBJ2-1, with D hard to call. CDR1 is KGHDR and CDR2 is SFDVKD in the germline V gene. The CDR3 spans 13 residues. The V end was cut by 5 bases, the J end by 1 base, with 5 bases between. CDR3 nucleotides: TGTGCCACCAGTGCTAGTTCCTACAATGAGCAGTTCTTC. As protein: CATSASSYNEQFF.

The V and J genes are TRBV7-6 and TRBJ2-3, with 14 nucleotides matching TRBD2. Germline CDR1 reads SGHVS; CDR2 reads FNYEAQ. The CDR3 runs 18 residues. The J segment lost 3 bases and the V segment lost 5 bases, leaving 10 bases of the junction unmatched. The CDR3 protein is CASSLTSGREIRTDTQYF. The CDR3 DNA reads as TGTGCCAGCAGCCTGACTAGCGGGAGGGAGATCCGGACAGATACGCAGTATTTT.

The chain has TRBV27 and TRBJ2-6, with D perhaps TRBD1 (5 bases). Per the germline V gene, CDR1 is MNHEY and CDR2 is SMNVEV (reference sequence). Trimming stripped 3 bases from V and 8 bases from J, with 8 bases between. The CDR3 covers 13 residues. In DNA form, the CDR3 reads TGTGCCAGCAGTTTCGCAGGGACCAACGTCCTGACTTTC. It codes for CASSFAGTNVLTF.

This sequence joins TRBV20-1 and TRBJ1-2; TRBD1 might be the D (6 bases). CDR3 length equals 18 residues. Germline V gives CDR1 DFQATT, CDR2 SNEGSKA (reference sequence). The V gene lost 3 bases and the J gene lost 0 bases, with 23 bases spanning the gap. The CDR3 is CSASYMKDRQVANYGYTF. The CDR3 bases are TGCAGTGCTAGTTATATGAAGGACCGACAGGTAGCTAACTATGGCTACACCTTC.

The CDR3: CASSFLASGALSYNEQFF. The CDR3 bases are TGTGCCAGCAGTTTTTTGGCTAGCGGAGCCCTCTCCTACAATGAGCAGTTCTTC. The chain couples TRBV28 to TRBJ2-1; 7 positions match TRBD2. Germline CDR1 and CDR2: MDHEN and SYDVKM. Trimming at V came to 3 bases and at J to 0 bases, leaving 11 bases not matched to a gene. The CDR3 runs to 18 residues.

The rearrangement uses TRBV9 and TRBJ2-3; D is uncertain. Germline lookup yields CDR1 SGDLS and CDR2 YYNGEE. This CDR3 has 16 amino acids. V gave up 0 bases and J gave up 2 bases, with 13 bases separating them. The CDR3 DNA follows: TGTGCCAGCAGCGTAGCGTTTGATCAAGCCACAGATACGCAGTATTTT. Its protein product is CASSVAFDQATDTQYF.

The chain recombines TRBV2 with TRBJ2-7, with TRBD1 matching 10 bases. CDR1 and CDR2 from the germline V gene are SNHLY and FYNNEI. This CDR3 comprises 13 residues. V shed 6 bases and J 3 bases; nucleotides not matched to a gene: 2. The DNA of the CDR3 is TGTGCCAGCAGCGGGACAGGGGACTACGAGCAGTACTTC. This encodes CASSGTGDYEQYF.

The V gene is TRBV27, the J gene TRBJ1-3; possibly TRBD1 for D (6 bases). CDR1 MNHEY and CDR2 SMNVEV come from the germline V gene (reference sequence). V lost 1 base and J 4 bases, leaving 11 bases between the germline ends. The CDR3 contains 15 residues. The CDR3 sequence is CASSLYQGLGNTIYF. In DNA, the CDR3 is TGTGCCAGCAGTTTATACCAGGGGTTGGGAAACACCATATATTTT.

The chain carries TRBV5-1 and TRBJ2-3, with 10 bases identical to TRBD2. CDR1 and CDR2 (germline): SGHRS, YFSETQ. V gave up 4 bases and J gave up 3 bases; unmatched junction bases: 5. The CDR3 is 15 amino acids. The CDR3 reads CASSPIAGGTDTQYF. The CDR3 DNA reads TGCGCCAGCAGCCCGATAGCGGGAGGAACAGATACGCAGTATTTT.

The rearrangement uses TRBV28 and TRBJ2-7; D may be TRBD1 (6 bases). The CDR3 runs 15 residues. Germline loops: CDR1 MDHEN, CDR2 SYDVKM. Deletions cut 3 bases from V and 3 bases from J, with 15 bases between. CDR3 sequence: CASSFLGARVYEQYF. For the CDR3, the DNA is TGTGCCAGCAGTTTTCTGGGGGCCCGGGTCTACGAGCAGTACTTC. The whole variable domain, filled in from reference TRBV28 and TRBJ2-7, reads DVKVTQSSRYLVKRTGEKVFLECVQDMDHENMFWYRQDPGLGLRLIYFSYDVKMKEKGDIPEGYSVSREKKERFSLILESASTNQTSMYLCASSFLGARVYEQYFGPGTRLTVT.

The DNA of the CDR3 is TGCGCCAGCAGCTTGGTTCCAGGGGAGCATCAGCCCCAGCATTTT. The encoded protein is CASSLVPGEHQPQHF. V gene TRBV5-1 combines with J gene TRBJ1-5; the D gene is possibly TRBD1 (6 bases). Per the germline V gene, CDR1 is SGHRS and CDR2 is YFSETQ. There are 15 residues in the CDR3. V gave up 0 bases and J gave up 5 bases, with 12 bases separating them. The full variable domain, in which reference TRBV5-1 and TRBJ1-5 provide the parts outside the CDR3, is KAGVTQTPRYLIKTRGQQVTLSCSPISGHRSVSWYQQTPGQGLQFLFEYFSETQRNKGNFPGRFSGRQFSNSRSEMNVSTLELGDSALYLCASSLVPGEHQPQHFGDGTRLSIL.

The chain is built from TRBV5-4 and TRBJ2-1; 10 nucleotides agree with TRBD2. The CDR3 runs to 16 residues. Germline trimming cut 4 bases from V and 0 bases from J; bases unmatched to any gene: 4. From germline, CDR1 is SGHNT and CDR2 YYREEE (reference sequence). CDR3 loop: CASSRAGGSSYNEQFF. In DNA form, the CDR3 reads TGTGCCAGCAGCCGAGCGGGAGGGAGCTCCTACAATGAGCAGTTCTTC.

The V call is TRBV3-1 (or the pseudogene TRBV3-2), the J call TRBJ1-2; the D is unclear. The CDR3 extends over 14 amino acids. Germline V gives CDR1 LGHDT, CDR2 YNNKEL (reference sequence). V lost 0 bases to trimming and J lost 4 bases, with 9 bases between them. The CDR3 bases are TGTGCCAGCAGCCAAGATCCGCACCTCTATGGCTACACCTTC. It translates to CASSQDPHLYGYTF.

The chain couples TRBV6-1 to TRBJ1-5; D unclear. The CDR3 covers 12 residues. CDR1 and CDR2 (germline): MNHNS, SASEGT. V gave up 3 bases and J gave up 6 bases, with 6 bases separating them. As DNA, the CDR3 is TGTGCCAGCAGTGACCCATTTCAGCCCCAGCATTTT. Translation: CASSDPFQPQHF.

The V gene is TRBV5-6, the J gene TRBJ1-2; TRBD1 might be the D (6 bases). The CDR3 spans 13 residues. The germline V gene has CDR1 SGHDT and CDR2 YYEEEE. The ends were cut back, 5 bases at V and 2 bases at J, with 10 bases in the middle. CDR3 loop: CASRGGGNYGYTF. The CDR3 coding sequence is TGTGCCAGCAGAGGAGGGGGGAACTATGGCTACACCTTC.

The chain employs TRBV20-1 and TRBJ1-2; the D is unclear. Trimming stripped 6 bases from V and 6 bases from J, with 11 bases between. The CDR3 extends over 11 amino acids. From germline, CDR1 is DFQATT and CDR2 SNEGSKA (reference sequence). CDR3 sequence reads: CSASRGHGYTF. The CDR3 nucleotides read TGCAGTGCCTCGCGGGGTCATGGCTACACCTTC.

This chain uses TRBV5-6 with TRBJ1-1; possible D gene TRBD1, 5 bases. Looked up from germline, CDR1 is SGHDT and CDR2 is YYEEEE. V shed 5 bases and J shed 0 bases, with 5 bases lying between them. The CDR3 covers 12 residues. DNA for the CDR3: TGTGCCAGCAGAGGGGTGAACACTGAAGCTTTCTTT. Amino acid sequence: CASRGVNTEAFF.

V usage is TRBV6-4 and J usage is TRBJ1-2; tentatively, D is TRBD1 (5 bases). CDR3 length: 15 amino acids. CDR1 MRHNA and CDR2 SNTAGT come from the germline V gene. Trimming stripped 0 bases from V and 4 bases from J, with 12 bases between. Here the CDR3 reads CASSDSFGGGYGYTF. The DNA of the CDR3 is TGTGCCAGCAGTGACTCCTTTGGGGGTGGCTATGGCTACACCTTC.

The rearrangement links TRBV5-6 to TRBJ2-7; the match to TRBD2 covers 12 bases. The CDR3 sequence is 15 residues long. Germline V gene lookup returns CDR1 SGHDT and CDR2 YYEEEE. The V gene end was trimmed by 4 bases and the J gene end by 5 bases; junction bases not matched to a gene: 7. The CDR3: CASSPRLAGVHEQYF. The CDR3 nucleotides are TGTGCCAGCAGCCCAAGACTAGCGGGAGTACACGAGCAGTACTTC.

V usage is TRBV5-1 and J usage is TRBJ2-1, with 11 bases that match TRBD2. The CDR3 is made up of 15 amino acids. The germline V gene encodes CDR1 SGHRS and CDR2 YFSETQ. V shed 4 bases and J 5 bases; nucleotides not matched to a gene: 5. The CDR3 region has the DNA TGCGCCAGCAGCCTACTAGCGGGAGAGAACAATGAGCAGTTCTTC. Residues: CASSLLAGENNEQFF.

The V gene is TRBV21-1, the J gene TRBJ1-2. TRBV21-1 is a listed pseudogene. The CDR3 totals 16 residues. CDR3: CASSNKGFIGGYGYTF. CDR3 in DNA: TGTGCCAGCAGCAATAAGGGGTTCATAGGAGGGTATGGCTACACCTTC.

The J gene is TRBJ2-2, the V gene TRBV3-1 (or the pseudogene TRBV3-2), with 13 bases matching TRBD2. Germline V gene lookup returns CDR1 LGHDT and CDR2 YNNKEL (reference sequence). CDR3 length equals 17 residues. With V trimmed by 0 bases and J by 5 bases, 3 bases remained unmatched. The DNA for the CDR3 is TGTGCCAGCAGCCAAGATCGACTAGCGGGAGGAACCGGGGAGCTGTTTTTT. Amino acids: CASSQDRLAGGTGELFF.

This chain uses TRBV6-2 or TRBV6-3 with TRBJ1-2; D unclear. Deletions cut 0 bases from V and 3 bases from J, with 11 bases between. Germline V gene lookup returns CDR1 MNHEY and CDR2 SVGEGT. This CDR3 is 15 amino acids long. CDR3 sequence (DNA): TGTGCCAGCAGTTACTCGAATCAGGCCTACTATGGCTACACCTTC. Its protein product is CASSYSNQAYYGYTF.

The chain has TRBV30 and TRBJ2-7; D remains ambiguous. Germline V lookup: CDR1 GTSNPN, CDR2 SVGIG (reference sequence). The V end lost 4 bases, the J end lost 1 base, and 17 bases lay between the germline ends. The CDR3 runs to 15 residues. CDR3 sequence (DNA): TGTGCCTGGACCCCTGCTGGGTTTTGGTCCTACGAGCAGTACTTC. Its protein product is CAWTPAGFWSYEQYF.

The DNA for the CDR3 is TGTGCCAGCAGTCCCCCCGGGGAGCTGTTTTTT. Translating gives CASSPPGELFF. V gene TRBV6-5 combines with J gene TRBJ2-2; D is unresolved. From germline, CDR1 is MNHEY and CDR2 SVGAGI. V was pared by 5 bases and J by 6 bases, with 4 bases between. The CDR3 totals 11 residues.